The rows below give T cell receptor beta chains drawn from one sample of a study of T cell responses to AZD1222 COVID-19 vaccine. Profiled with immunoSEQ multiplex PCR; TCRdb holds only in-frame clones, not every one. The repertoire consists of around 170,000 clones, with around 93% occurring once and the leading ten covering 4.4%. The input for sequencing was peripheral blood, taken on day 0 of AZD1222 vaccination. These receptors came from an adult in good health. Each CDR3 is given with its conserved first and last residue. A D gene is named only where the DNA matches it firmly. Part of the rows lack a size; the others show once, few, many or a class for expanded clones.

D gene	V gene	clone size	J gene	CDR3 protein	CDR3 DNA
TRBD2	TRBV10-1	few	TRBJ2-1	CASSERTTSGREPRFF	TGCGCCAGCAGTGAGCGGACAACTAGCGGGAGAGAACCCCGGTTCTTC
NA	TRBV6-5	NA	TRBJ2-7	CASSYSGHSTAYEQYF	TGTGCCAGCAGTTACTCGGGACACAGTACGGCGTACGAGCAGTACTTC
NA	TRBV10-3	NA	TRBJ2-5	CAISEGVVQETQYF	TGTGCCATCAGTGAGGGGGTGGTCCAAGAGACCCAGTACTTC
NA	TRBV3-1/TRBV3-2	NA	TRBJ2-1	CASSRRDHEQFF	TGTGCCAGCAGTAGAAGGGACCATGAGCAGTTCTTC
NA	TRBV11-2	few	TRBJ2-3	CASTRTSTDTQYF	TGTGCCAGCACCAGGACTAGCACAGATACGCAGTATTTT
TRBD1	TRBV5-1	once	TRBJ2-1	CASRSDRVPNEQFF	TGCGCCAGCAGATCGGACAGGGTCCCCAATGAGCAGTTCTTC
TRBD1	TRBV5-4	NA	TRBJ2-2	CASSFGTGYANTGELFF	TGTGCCAGCAGCTTCGGGACAGGGTACGCGAACACCGGGGAGCTGTTTTTT
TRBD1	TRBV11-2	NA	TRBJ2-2	CASSPRTGPNTGELFF	TGTGCCAGCAGCCCACGGACAGGGCCGAACACCGGGGAGCTGTTTTTT
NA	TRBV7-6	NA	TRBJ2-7	CASSLCLQTEGGEWCEQYF	TGTGCCAGCAGCTTATGTTTACAGACCGAAGGGGGGGAATGGTGCGAGCAGTACTTC
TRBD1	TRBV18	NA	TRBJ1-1	CASSPRDSKNTEAFF	TGTGCCAGCTCACCACGGGACAGCAAGAACACTGAAGCTTTCTTT
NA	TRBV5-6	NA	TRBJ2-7	CASSFRVTSVGEQYF	TGTGCCAGCAGCTTTAGGGTGACTAGTGTCGGCGAGCAGTACTTC
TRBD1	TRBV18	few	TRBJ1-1	CASSPRTGGERGTEAFF	TGTGCCAGCTCACCACGAACAGGGGGCGAGAGGGGCACTGAAGCTTTCTTT
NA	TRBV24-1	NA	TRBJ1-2	CATSVGANYGYTF	TGTGCCACCAGTGTTGGTGCTAACTATGGCTACACCTTC
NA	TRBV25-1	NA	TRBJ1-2	CASSEKRDSNGYTF	TGTGCCAGCAGTGAAAAGCGGGATAGCAATGGCTACACCTTC
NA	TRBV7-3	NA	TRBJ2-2	CASSITTTGELFF	TGTGCCAGCAGCATTACAACTACCGGGGAGCTGTTTTTT
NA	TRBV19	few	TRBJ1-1	CASSMGKRMNTEAFF	TGTGCCAGTAGTATGGGAAAACGGATGAACACTGAAGCTTTCTTT
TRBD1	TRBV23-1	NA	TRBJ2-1	CASSQEASGQGTARGNNEQFF	TGCGCCAGCAGTCAGGAGGCCTCGGGACAGGGGACGGCGCGGGGGAACAATGAGCAGTTCTTC
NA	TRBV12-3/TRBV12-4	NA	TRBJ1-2	CASSFGGGDGYTF	TGTGCCAGCAGTTTCGGAGGGGGAGATGGCTACACCTTC
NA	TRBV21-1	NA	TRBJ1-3	CASSKRQDSGNTIYF	TGTGCCAGCAGCAAACGCCAGGACTCTGGAAACACCATATATTTT
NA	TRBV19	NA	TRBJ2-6	CASSMGPLMANVLTF	TGTGCCAGTAGTATGGGCCCACTGATGGCCAACGTCCTGACTTTC
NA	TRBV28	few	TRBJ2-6	CASSSGAGANVLTF	TGTGCCAGCAGTTCGGGGGCTGGGGCCAACGTCCTGACTTTC
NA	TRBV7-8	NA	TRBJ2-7	CASSPGRQDYEQYF	TGTGCCAGCAGCCCCGGAAGGCAGGATTACGAGCAGTACTTC
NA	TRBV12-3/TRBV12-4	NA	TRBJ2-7	CASRTGLNYEQYF	TGTGCCAGCAGGACAGGTCTCAACTACGAGCAGTACTTC
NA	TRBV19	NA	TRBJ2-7	CASSDRYYEQYF	TGTGCCAGTTCTGACAGGTACTACGAGCAGTACTTC
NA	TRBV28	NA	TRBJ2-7	CASSSGTYEQYF	TGTGCCAGCAGTTCTGGGACCTACGAGCAGTACTTC
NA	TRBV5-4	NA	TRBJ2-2	CASSSKSLYNTGELFF	TGTGCCAGCAGCTCAAAGTCGCTGTATAACACCGGGGAGCTGTTTTTT
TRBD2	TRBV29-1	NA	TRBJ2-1	CSVLGDSGSSGSYNEQFF	TGCAGCGTTCTGGGGGATAGCGGGAGTTCCGGCTCCTACAATGAGCAGTTCTTC
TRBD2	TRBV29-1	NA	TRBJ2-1	CSVEAGTSGKYNEQFF	TGCAGCGTTGAAGCGGGGACTAGCGGGAAATACAATGAGCAGTTCTTC
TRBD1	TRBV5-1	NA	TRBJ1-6	CASSEGTGSNSPLHF	TGCGCCAGCAGCGAAGGGACAGGGAGTAATTCACCCCTCCACTTT
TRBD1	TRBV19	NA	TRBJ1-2	CASSRDRGRGNYGYTF	TGTGCCAGTAGTAGGGACAGGGGGCGCGGCAACTATGGCTACACCTTC
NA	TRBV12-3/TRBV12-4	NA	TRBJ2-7	CASKGRSYEQYF	TGTGCCAGCAAAGGACGGTCCTACGAGCAGTACTTC
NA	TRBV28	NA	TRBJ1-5	CASSFPLSNQPQHF	TGTGCCAGCAGTTTCCCGCTTAGCAATCAGCCCCAGCATTTT
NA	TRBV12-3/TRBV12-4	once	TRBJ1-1	CASSPLPETEAFF	TGTGCCAGCAGTCCCCTCCCTGAGACTGAAGCTTTCTTT
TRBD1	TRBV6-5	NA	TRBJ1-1	CATTPGGAEAFF	TGTGCCACCACCCCAGGGGGAGCTGAAGCTTTCTTT
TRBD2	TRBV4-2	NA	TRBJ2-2	CASSQGSLAGVGTGELFF	TGTGCCAGCAGCCAAGGTTCCCTAGCGGGAGTTGGTACCGGGGAGCTGTTTTTT
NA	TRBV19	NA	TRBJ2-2	CASSIRSGRTNTGELFF	TGTGCCAGTAGTATACGGTCCGGCAGGACTAACACCGGGGAGCTGTTTTTT
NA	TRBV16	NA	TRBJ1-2	CASSQGRIANYGYTF	TGTGCCAGCAGCCAAGGACGTATAGCTAACTATGGCTACACCTTC
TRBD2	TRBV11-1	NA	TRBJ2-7	CASRPGGGSYEQYF	TGTGCCAGCAGGCCCGGGGGGGGGTCCTACGAGCAGTACTTC
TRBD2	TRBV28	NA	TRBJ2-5	CASSRLAGRETQYF	TGTGCCAGCAGTCGACTAGCGGGACGGGAGACCCAGTACTTC
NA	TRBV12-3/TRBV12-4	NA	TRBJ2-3	CASSLGQTDTQYF	TGTGCCAGCAGTTTAGGCCAGACAGATACGCAGTATTTT
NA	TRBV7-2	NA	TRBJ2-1	CASSLSTGSIDEQFF	TGTGCCAGCAGCTTATCCACAGGGTCGATCGATGAGCAGTTCTTC
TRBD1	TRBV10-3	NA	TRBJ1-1	CAIRPDRDTEAFF	TGTGCCATCAGGCCTGACAGGGATACTGAAGCTTTCTTT